These 4 T cell receptor beta chains came from one sample sequenced in a study of shared clonotypes between healthy human individuals. Libraries were prepared by immunoSEQ multiplex PCR; TCRdb keeps only in-frame clonotypes and omits some of them. The data show more than 500,000 clones, around 95% seen once. The naive CD8 subset, CD45RO-negative cells positively selected for CCR7, excluded terminally differentiated effector memory CD45RA+ cells. Sequenced: naive CD8+ T cells sorted from blood. The receptors were gathered from a woman in her thirties in good health.

The V gene is TRBV27, the J gene TRBJ2-7; the match to TRBD2 covers 11 bases. With V trimmed by 5 bases and J by 5 bases, 11 bases remained unmatched. Germline assignment: CDR1 MNHEY and CDR2 SMNVEV (reference sequence). The CDR3 consists of 16 residues. The CDR3 DNA reads TGTGCCAGCAGTCCCTTAGCGGGAGGGGTTTCCAACGAGCAGTACTTC. It codes for CASSPLAGGVSNEQYF.

The chain recombines TRBV4-1 with TRBJ2-2; 8 bases are a match to TRBD1. With V trimmed by 4 bases and J by 0 bases, 7 bases remained unmatched. CDR3 size: 17 residues. Germline CDR1 MGHRA, CDR2 YSYEKL. The CDR3 coding sequence is TGCGCCAGCAGCCTCACAGGGGGACTTCCGAACACCGGGGAGCTGTTTTTT. Translation: CASSLTGGLPNTGELFF.

This chain links TRBV28 with TRBJ2-4; 8 nucleotides line up with TRBD1. CDR3 size: 16 residues. The J segment lost 9 bases and the V segment lost 3 bases, leaving 13 bases of the junction unmatched. Germline CDR1 and CDR2: MDHEN and SYDVKM. In DNA form, the CDR3 reads TGTGCCAGCAGTTTCTCCGGGACAGGACTTGTAGCCATTCAGTACTTC. Encoded protein: CASSFSGTGLVAIQYF. The complete variable domain, with remaining parts taken from reference TRBV28 and TRBJ2-4, reads DVKVTQSSRYLVKRTGEKVFLECVQDMDHENMFWYRQDPGLGLRLIYFSYDVKMKEKGDIPEGYSVSREKKERFSLILESASTNQTSMYLCASSFSGTGLVAIQYFGAGTRLSVL.

The V call is TRBV6-1, the J call TRBJ2-2; TRBD1 matches 9 bases. The length of the CDR3 is 18 residues. With 3 bases clipped from V and 2 bases from J, the junction kept 10 bases outside the gene matches. Germline values: CDR1 MNHNS, CDR2 SASEGT. CDR3 sequence reads: CASSEARTGVGNTGELFF. In DNA form, the CDR3 reads TGTGCCAGCAGTGAGGCCCGGACAGGGGTCGGAAACACCGGGGAGCTGTTTTTT.